This TCR beta chain is from a study of T cell responses to AZD1222 COVID-19 vaccine. Broader study findings: Two doses of AZD1222 preceded a rise in Spike-specific TCR breadth and depth. Of the AZD1222 recipients, only five to seven were seropositive at baseline. Reportedly, nearly half of unique spike TCRs recognized epitopes outside B.1.351/B.1.1.7 mutations.

Generated by immunoSEQ multiplex PCR, the TCRdb table keeps only in-frame clones and is missing some. The data show roughly 160,000 clones, with roughly 92% seen just once and about 1.6% held by the top ten. Comments on this clone: The antigen is undetermined.

The sequence came from an adult in good health. This material consisted of peripheral blood, taken on day 0 of AZD1222 vaccination.

As DNA, the CDR3 is TGTGCCAGCACGCGGGCATATAATTCACCCCTCCACTTT. Amino acids: CASTRAYNSPLHF. This chain joins TRBV6-6 and TRBJ1-6, with unresolved D. V gave up 7 bases and J gave up 4 bases, with 8 bases separating them. Per germline, CDR1 MNHNY and CDR2 SVGAGI (reference sequence). This CDR3 has 13 amino acids.